This T cell receptor (beta chain) was observed in a study of identical twins. Study-level points and caveats: Fewer insertions marked abundant cord blood beta clonotypes; young adult naive trended weakly, memory not at all.

In regard to this clonotype: Its antigen is not known.

TCRdb reprocessed the 5' RACE reads via MiXCR and lists one record per CDR3 protein. Of a few hundred thousand distinct CDR3 sequences listed, roughly 7.1% were seen once; the top ten hold 14% to 15%. These data were likewise used in another study, on T cells expressing NK-cell markers. That report adds: Sequencing covered eight donors, seven HCMV-seropositive and one seronegative. Dominance of the CD3+CD56-NKG2C+ fraction by these clonotypes also held in four donors.

The clonotype originates from a woman younger than 35 in good health. Material: CD8+ T cells sorted from blood.

CDR3 loop: CASSREPTCSTDTQYF. The CDR3 DNA follows: TGCGCCAGCAGCAGGGAGCCGACATGTAGCACAGATACGCAGTATTTT. V usage is TRBV5-1 and J usage is TRBJ2-3; a weak D match, TRBD2 (5 bases). CDR1 and CDR2 (germline): SGHRS, YFSETQ. The CDR3 runs 16 residues. The ends were cut back, 4 bases at V and 0 bases at J, with 15 bases in the middle. The variable domain in full, with the rest retrieved from reference TRBV5-1 and TRBJ2-3, is KAGVTQTPRYLIKTRGQQVTLSCSPISGHRSVSWYQQTPGQGLQFLFEYFSETQRNKGNFPGRFSGRQFSNSRSEMNVSTLELGDSALYLCASSREPTCSTDTQYFGPGTRLTVL.